These T cell receptor beta chains were read from a single sample in a study of cytomegalovirus exposure and HLA in healthy donors. Repertoires were generated with immunoSEQ multiplex PCR, while TCRdb's copy carries only in-frame clones and drops some. The data contain 150,000 to 200,000 clones, more than 9.5% of them singletons. Source material: PBMCs. These receptors all stem from a man in his fifties or sixties in good health and CMV-seropositive. Each CDR3 is given with its conserved first and last residue.

>TRBJ1-2|TRBV12-5
CASGPDSGYGYTF
>TRBJ2-1|TRBV7-3
CASSLVTNNEQFF
>TRBJ1-2|TRBV7-2
CASSSRQGISYGYTF
>TRBJ2-5|TRBV7-2
CASRKRLGQGFGETQYF
>TRBJ1-2|TRBV6-5
CATRGGSNYGYTF
>TRBJ1-3|TRBV30
CAWLRGTVSSGNTIYF
>TRBJ2-2|TRBV5-4
CASSPSGQRVTGELFF
>TRBJ1-6|TRBV28
CASSYPGTGGSPLHF
>TRBJ1-1|TRBV28
CASSEVGVGAFF
>TRBJ1-1|TRBV28
CATHEQGLLNTEAFF
>TRBJ2-5|TRBV10-2
CASSGGFGETQYF
>TRBJ1-6|TRBV6-1
CASSPTGAFNSPLHF
>TRBJ2-3|TRBV14
CASSPLGLGTDTQYF
>TRBJ2-5|TRBV7-7
CASSPAGGGETQYF
>TRBJ2-7|TRBV30
CAWSPRAEQYF
>TRBJ2-3|TRBV7-9
CASSPGQVTDTQYF
>TRBJ2-3|TRBV6-1
CASTWGRNTQYF
>TRBJ2-1|TRBV7-2
CASSFKAGGYNEQFF
>TRBJ2-3|TRBV5-1
CASSLELAGSTDTQYF
>TRBJ2-5|TRBV19
CASSPSSQETQYF
>TRBJ1-5|TRBV7-2
CASGWGAANQPQHF
>TRBJ1-2|TRBV19
CASSIVGSGYTF
>TRBJ1-1|TRBV20-1
CSATGYAEAFF
>TRBJ2-7|TRBV5-4
CASSSDRGGSEQYF
>TRBJ2-7|TRBV30
CAWINGAYEQYF
>TRBJ2-1|TRBV11-2
CATPGQESINEQFF
>TRBJ2-2|TRBV15
CATSRDQGDTGELFF